Here is one T cell receptor beta chain with its context. Which antigen it targets is not known. Nothing much larger sits one base from this clone, and base qualities are not available. Sequencing of TCR beta CDR3 regions was done on the immunoSEQ platform at survey depth. The QIAamp DNA micro kit was used to extract genomic DNA from every cultured and uncultured CD8+ T cell population. The study's own analysis went as follows. Samples with fewer than 5,000 productive reads were excluded, which removed about 7% of the roughly 80 HIV peptide-stimulated cultures. Sequences were trimmed to CDR3 by a MANAFEST web app, and nonproductive sequences, CDR3s under 5 amino acids, and sequences not starting with C or ending with F/W were removed. Clonotypes were classified as antigen-specific only if expansion was observed in at least 2 of 3 replicates versus the no-peptide control at FDR 0.01, only within one epitope family. In addition, a specific clonotype needed a frequency at least fivefold higher than in wells stimulated with peptides from other epitope families. What TCRdb holds here is the immuneACCESS table cut down to in-frame rearrangements. Part of the clones is not present; checked against another copy, under half of the missing clones reflect an unresolved V gene, and the others are unexplained. D and trimming come from the DNA, and the V and J calls and clone size come from that table. For this sample the table gives roughly 100,000 clones, of which approximately 70% were detected only once. Jointly, the top ten make up around 25% of the sample.

V trim: 0 bases; J trim: 1 base; unmatched bases: 1. CDR1 and CDR2 are drawn from the germline V gene (reference sequence): SGHNT, YYREEE. Including the terminal cysteine and phenylalanine, the CDR3 comprises 15 residues. Only the CDR3 DNA stays, 45 bases, in frame from base 1. The data are from a study of CD8 T cell repertoires and HIV-1 epitope variants (dated by TCRdb to about 2020). Background for the entire study: In separate culture wells, T cells were stimulated with each of twenty-five peptides that represented autologous and known Gag and Nef epitope variants. Using the EasySep Human T Cell Enrichment Kit, T cells were enriched and then co-cultured with an equal number of autologous T cell-negative cells acting as antigen-presenting cells. The control conditions were a CMV, EBV and flu peptide pool, the Ebola AY9 epitope as a negative control, and a well with no peptide. For 10 days the cultures were kept in IMDM with gentamicin, and on days 3 and 7 half of the media was changed with IL-2, IL-7 and IL-15 added. A total of over 65 T cell cultures were run, with each culture condition done in triplicate except for one peptide, which was done in duplicate. An aliquot of 1M T cells was saved as an uncultured baseline condition, separate from the 80 to 85 T cell cultures. The epitopes tested were three Gag epitope families plus Nef HW9 and YT9.

The EasySep Human CD8+ T Cell Enrichment Kit was used on day 10 to isolate CD8+ T cells from every culture. Points the paper makes about the study in general: Four to six clonotypes recognized the Nef KF9 family and one the HW9 family, with no responses to the TAALDMSHF plasma variant. The study identified nine antigen-specific TCR beta clonotypes, over 5 of which appeared to be cross-reactive for autologous or known escape epitope variants. The assay could identify only TCR beta chains and pointed to proliferation in response to antigen, not to T cell function or cytokine profile.

Sequencing was done on a sample of uncultured baseline CD8+ T cells from peripheral blood mononuclear cells (PBMCs). The chain is made from TRBV5-4 and TRBJ1-3; TRBD1 aligns with 7 central bases. This TCR came from a male donor with HIV. The bases are TGTGCCAGCAGCTTGGGGGGACAGTCTGGAAACACCATATATTTT. It codes for CASSLGGQSGNTIYF.